This T cell receptor beta chain was sequenced for a study of blood T cell repertoires in COVID-19. For the study at large: The United States, Italy and Spain supplied acute and convalescent COVID-19 samples. T cells, B-cell-depleted T cells, or PBMCs supplied cDNA or gDNA.

Per the original methods: Reference gene primer amplification gave estimated nucleated cell counts. Profiled with immunoSEQ multiplex PCR; TCRdb holds only in-frame clones, not every one. Clonal size and the V and J genes are those of that table, whereas D and trimming came from the DNA. Of about 200,000 clones listed, around 84% are singletons. Everyone who took part was roughly 18 to 89 years old, and they came from 24 US areas. Trimming at V came to 2 bases and at J to 4 bases, leaving 10 bases not matched to a gene. CDR1 SQVTM and CDR2 ANQGSEA come from the germline V gene. CDR3 size: 15 residues.

The sequencing sample was made of PBMCs or T cells enriched from blood (not recorded which). The rearrangement links TRBV29-1 to TRBJ2-7; 8 nucleotides line up with TRBD1. The sequence derives from a man aged 35-49 years who had recovered from COVID-19. The CDR3 DNA sequence: TGCAGCGTTGAATTTCGGGCAGGGGGCAGTTACGAGCAGTACTTC. Its translation: CSVEFRAGGSYEQYF.